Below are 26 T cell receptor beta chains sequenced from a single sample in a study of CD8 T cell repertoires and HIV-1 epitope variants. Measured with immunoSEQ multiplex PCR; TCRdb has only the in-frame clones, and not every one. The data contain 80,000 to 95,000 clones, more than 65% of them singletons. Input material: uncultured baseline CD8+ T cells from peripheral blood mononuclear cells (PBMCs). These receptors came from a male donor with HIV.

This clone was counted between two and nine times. In DNA, the CDR3 is TGTGCCAGCAGTTTCCACAGGGGAGAAACTGAAGCTTTCTTT. This translates into CASSFHRGETEAFF. V gene TRBV27 combines with J gene TRBJ1-1, with TRBD1 matching 7 bases. Germline V gives CDR1 MNHEY, CDR2 SMNVEV (reference sequence). CDR3 length: 14 residues. J gave up 5 bases and V 3 bases, and 6 bases lay outside the gene matches.

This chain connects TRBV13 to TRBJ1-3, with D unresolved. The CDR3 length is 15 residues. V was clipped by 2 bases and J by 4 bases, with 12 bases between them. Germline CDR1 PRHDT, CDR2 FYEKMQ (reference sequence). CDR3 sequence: CASSLSESGGNTIYF. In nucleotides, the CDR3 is TGTGCCAGCAGCTTAAGCGAGTCGGGAGGAAACACCATATATTTT.

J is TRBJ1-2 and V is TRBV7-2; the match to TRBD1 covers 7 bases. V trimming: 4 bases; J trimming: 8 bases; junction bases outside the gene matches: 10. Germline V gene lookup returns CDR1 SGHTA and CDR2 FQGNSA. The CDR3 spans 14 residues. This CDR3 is CASSSRQGLEGYTF. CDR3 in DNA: TGTGCCAGCAGCTCTCGACAGGGACTAGAAGGCTACACCTTC.

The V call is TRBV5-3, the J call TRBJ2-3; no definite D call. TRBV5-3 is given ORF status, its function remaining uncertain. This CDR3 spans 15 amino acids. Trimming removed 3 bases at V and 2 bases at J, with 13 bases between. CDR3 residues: CARSSPPWATDTQYF. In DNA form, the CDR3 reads TGTGCCAGAAGCTCCCCCCCATGGGCCACAGATACGCAGTATTTT.

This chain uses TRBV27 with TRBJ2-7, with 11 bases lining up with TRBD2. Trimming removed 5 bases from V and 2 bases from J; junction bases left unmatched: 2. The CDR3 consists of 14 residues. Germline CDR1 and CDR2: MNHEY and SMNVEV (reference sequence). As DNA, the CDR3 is TGTGCCAGCAGTGTTAGCGGGGGGGCCTACGAGCAGTACTTC. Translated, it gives CASSVSGGAYEQYF.

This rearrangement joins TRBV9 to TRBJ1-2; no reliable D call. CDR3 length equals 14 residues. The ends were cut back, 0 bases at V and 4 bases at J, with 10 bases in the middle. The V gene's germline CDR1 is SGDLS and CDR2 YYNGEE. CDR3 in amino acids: CASSVGPEGYGYTF. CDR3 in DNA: TGTGCCAGCAGCGTAGGTCCCGAGGGCTATGGCTACACCTTC.

The CDR3 reads CASSYSDRGRSYEQYF. The CDR3 DNA reads TGTGCCAGCAGTTACTCCGACAGGGGGCGAAGCTACGAGCAGTACTTC. The genes are TRBV6-5 and TRBJ2-7; 10 bases are shared with TRBD1. CDR1 and CDR2 (germline): MNHEY, SVGAGI. This CDR3 comprises 16 residues. Trimming removed 0 bases from V and 3 bases from J; junction bases left unmatched: 5.

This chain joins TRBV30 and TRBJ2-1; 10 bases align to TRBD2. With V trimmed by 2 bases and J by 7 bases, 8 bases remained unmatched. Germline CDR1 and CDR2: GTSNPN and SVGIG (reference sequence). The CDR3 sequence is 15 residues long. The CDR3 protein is CAWSIYSGGRNEQFF. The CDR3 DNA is TGTGCCTGGAGTATATATAGCGGGGGGAGGAATGAGCAGTTCTTC.

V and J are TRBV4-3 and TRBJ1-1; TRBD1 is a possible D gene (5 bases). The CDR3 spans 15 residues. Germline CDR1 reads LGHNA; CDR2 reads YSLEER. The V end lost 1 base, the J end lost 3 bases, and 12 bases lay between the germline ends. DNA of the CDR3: TGCGCCAGCAGCCAAGCCCCAACAGGATACACTGAAGCTTTCTTT. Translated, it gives CASSQAPTGYTEAFF.

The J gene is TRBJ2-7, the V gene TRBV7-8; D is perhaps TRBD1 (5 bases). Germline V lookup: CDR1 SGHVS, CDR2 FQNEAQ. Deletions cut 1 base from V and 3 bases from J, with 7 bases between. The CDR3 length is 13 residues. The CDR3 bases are TGTGCCAGCAGCTTAGGGGGCGACTACGAGCAGTACTTC. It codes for CASSLGGDYEQYF.

DNA for the CDR3: TGTGCCTGGAGTGCCACACCGGTCCCCCAAGAGACCCAGTACTTC. It translates to CAWSATPVPQETQYF. J is TRBJ2-5 and V is TRBV30; D is uncertain. This CDR3 spans 15 amino acids. CDR1 GTSNPN and CDR2 SVGIG come from the germline V gene (reference sequence). V lost 1 base and J 1 base, leaving 13 bases between the germline ends.

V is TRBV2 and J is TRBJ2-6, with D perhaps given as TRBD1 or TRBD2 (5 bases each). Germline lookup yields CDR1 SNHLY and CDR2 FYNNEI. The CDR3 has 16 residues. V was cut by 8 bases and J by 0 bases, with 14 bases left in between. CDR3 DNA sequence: TGTGCCAGCCGCCGGGACGGCAGCTCTGGGGCCAACGTCCTGACTTTC. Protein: CASRRDGSSGANVLTF.

The CDR3 coding sequence is TGCGCCAGCAGCTTGGCCGGGGGCTTAGGAACTGAAGCTTTCTTT. Translating gives CASSLAGGLGTEAFF. The chain joins TRBV5-1 to TRBJ1-1, with D possibly being TRBD1 (6 bases). With 0 bases removed from V and 5 bases from J, the gap between germline ends came to 14 bases. The CDR3 length is 15 residues. The V gene's germline CDR1 is SGHRS and CDR2 YFSETQ. Combining the CDR3 with reference TRBV5-1 and TRBJ1-1 gives the whole variable domain KAGVTQTPRYLIKTRGQQVTLSCSPISGHRSVSWYQQTPGQGLQFLFEYFSETQRNKGNFPGRFSGRQFSNSRSEMNVSTLELGDSALYLCASSLAGGLGTEAFFGQGTRLTVV.

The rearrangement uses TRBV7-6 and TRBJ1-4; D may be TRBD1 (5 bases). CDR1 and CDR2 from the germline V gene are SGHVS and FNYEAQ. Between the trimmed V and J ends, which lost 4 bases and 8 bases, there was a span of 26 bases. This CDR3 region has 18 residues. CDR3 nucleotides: TGTGCCAGCAGCTGGAGCCGGGACGGCGAAAGCGGGAAGGAAAAACTGTTTTTT. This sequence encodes CASSWSRDGESGKEKLFF.

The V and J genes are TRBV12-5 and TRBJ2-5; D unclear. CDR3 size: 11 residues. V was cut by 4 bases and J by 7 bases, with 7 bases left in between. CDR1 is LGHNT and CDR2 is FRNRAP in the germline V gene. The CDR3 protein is CASGSPGTQYF. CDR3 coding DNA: TGTGCTAGTGGTTCCCCGGGGACCCAGTACTTC.

The CDR3 DNA reads TGTGCCAGCTCTCGAAGCGGGGGGGCCTACAATGAGCAGTTCTTC. This translates into CASSRSGGAYNEQFF. The rearrangement links TRBV18 to TRBJ2-1; 10 bases match TRBD2. The V gene's germline CDR1 is KGHSH and CDR2 LQKENI. Losses at the gene ends were 6 bases for V and 2 bases for J; bases not matched to a gene: 4. CDR3 length: 15 amino acids.

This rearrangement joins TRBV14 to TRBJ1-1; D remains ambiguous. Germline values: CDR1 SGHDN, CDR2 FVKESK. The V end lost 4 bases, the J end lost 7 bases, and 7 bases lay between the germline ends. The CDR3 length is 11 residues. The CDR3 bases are TGTGCCAGCAGCCCGGCCGTTGAAGCTTTCTTT. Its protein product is CASSPAVEAFF. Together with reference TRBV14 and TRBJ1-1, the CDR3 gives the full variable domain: EAGVTQFPSHSVIEKGQTVTLRCDPISGHDNLYWYRRVMGKEIKFLLHFVKESKQDESGMPNNRFLAERTGGTYSTLKVQPAELEDSGVYFCASSPAVEAFFGQGTRLTVV.

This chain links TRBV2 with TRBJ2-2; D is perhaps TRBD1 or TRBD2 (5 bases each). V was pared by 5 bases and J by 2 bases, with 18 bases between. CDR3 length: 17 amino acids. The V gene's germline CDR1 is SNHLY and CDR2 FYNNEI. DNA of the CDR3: TGTGCCAGCAGTAATACGCCCGAGGGGCAAAACACCGGGGAGCTGTTTTTT. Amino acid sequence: CASSNTPEGQNTGELFF.

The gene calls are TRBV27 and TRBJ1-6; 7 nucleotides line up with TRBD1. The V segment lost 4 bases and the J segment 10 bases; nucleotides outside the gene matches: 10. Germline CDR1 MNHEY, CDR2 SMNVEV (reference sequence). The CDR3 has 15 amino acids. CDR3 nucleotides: TGTGCCAGCAGTTCTACAGGGGTAGGGGGATCACCCCTCCACTTT. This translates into CASSSTGVGGSPLHF.

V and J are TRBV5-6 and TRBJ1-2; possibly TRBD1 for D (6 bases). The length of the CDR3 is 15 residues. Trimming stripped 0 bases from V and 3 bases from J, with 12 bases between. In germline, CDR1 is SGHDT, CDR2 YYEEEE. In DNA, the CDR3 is TGTGCCAGCAGCTTGGACGGGGGGCCCTACTATGGCTACACCTTC. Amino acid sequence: CASSLDGGPYYGYTF. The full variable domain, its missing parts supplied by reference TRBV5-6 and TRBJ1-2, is DAGVTQSPTHLIKTRGQQVTLRCSPKSGHDTVSWYQQALGQGPQFIFQYYEEEERQRGNFPDRFSGHQFPNYSSELNVNALLLGDSALYLCASSLDGGPYYGYTFGSGTRLTVV.

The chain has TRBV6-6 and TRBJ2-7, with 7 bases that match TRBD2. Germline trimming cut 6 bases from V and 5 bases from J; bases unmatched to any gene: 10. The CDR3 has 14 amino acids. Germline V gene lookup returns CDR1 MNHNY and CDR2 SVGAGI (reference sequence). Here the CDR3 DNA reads TGTGCCAGCAGCCTAGCGGTGGCAAAGGACGAGCAGTACTTC. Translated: CASSLAVAKDEQYF.

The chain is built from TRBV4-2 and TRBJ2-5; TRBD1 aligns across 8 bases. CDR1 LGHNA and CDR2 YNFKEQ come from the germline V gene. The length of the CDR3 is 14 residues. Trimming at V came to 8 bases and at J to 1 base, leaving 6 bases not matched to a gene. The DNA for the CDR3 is TGTGCCAGCGATTCAGGGGGCAGCCAAGAGACCCAGTACTTC. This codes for CASDSGGSQETQYF.

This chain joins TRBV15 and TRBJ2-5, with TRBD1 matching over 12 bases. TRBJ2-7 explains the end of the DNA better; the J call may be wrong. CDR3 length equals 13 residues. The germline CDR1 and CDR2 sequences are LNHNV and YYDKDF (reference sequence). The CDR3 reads CATIGDRGREQYF. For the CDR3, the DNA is TGTGCCACCATCGGGGACAGGGGGCGCGAGCAGTACTTC.

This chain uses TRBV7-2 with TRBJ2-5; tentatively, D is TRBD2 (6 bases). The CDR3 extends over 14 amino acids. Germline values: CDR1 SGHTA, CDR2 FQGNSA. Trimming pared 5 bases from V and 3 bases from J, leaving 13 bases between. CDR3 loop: CASSTFSGEETQYF. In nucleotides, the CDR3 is TGTGCCAGCAGCACTTTTAGCGGAGAAGAGACCCAGTACTTC. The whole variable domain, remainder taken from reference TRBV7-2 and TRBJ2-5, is GAGVSQSPSNKVTEKGKDVELRCDPISGHTALYWYRQSLGQGLEFLIYFQGNSAPDKSGLPSDRFSAERTGGSVSTLTIQRTQQEDSAVYLCASSTFSGEETQYFGPGTRLLVL.

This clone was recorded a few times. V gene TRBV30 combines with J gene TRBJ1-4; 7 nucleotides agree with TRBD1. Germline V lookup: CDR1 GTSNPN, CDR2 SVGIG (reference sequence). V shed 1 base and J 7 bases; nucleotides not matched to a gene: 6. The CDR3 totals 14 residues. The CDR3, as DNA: TGTGCCTGGAGTGAGGGGGCCGGTGGTGAAAAACTGTTTTTT. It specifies CAWSEGAGGEKLFF.

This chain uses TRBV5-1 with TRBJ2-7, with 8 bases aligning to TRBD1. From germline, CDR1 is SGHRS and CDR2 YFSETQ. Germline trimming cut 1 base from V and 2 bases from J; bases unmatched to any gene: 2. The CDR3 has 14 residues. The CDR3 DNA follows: TGCGCCAGCAGCTTGAAGACAGGGGCCTACGAGCAGTACTTC. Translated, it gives CASSLKTGAYEQYF.